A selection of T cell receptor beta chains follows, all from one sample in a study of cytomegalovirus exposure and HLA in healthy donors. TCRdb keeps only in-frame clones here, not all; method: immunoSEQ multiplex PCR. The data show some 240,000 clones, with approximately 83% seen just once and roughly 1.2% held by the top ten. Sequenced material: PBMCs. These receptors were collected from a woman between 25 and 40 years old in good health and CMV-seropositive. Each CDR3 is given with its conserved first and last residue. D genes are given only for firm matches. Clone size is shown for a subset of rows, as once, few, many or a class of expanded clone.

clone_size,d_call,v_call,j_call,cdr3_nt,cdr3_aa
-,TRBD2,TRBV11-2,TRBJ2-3,TGTGCCAGCAGCGCCAATCTAGCGGGAGGGCTGGGGGATACGCAGTATTTT,CASSANLAGGLGDTQYF
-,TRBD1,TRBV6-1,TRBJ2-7,TGTGCCAGCAGGGGGACAGAGCCAACCTACGAGCAGTACTTC,CASRGTEPTYEQYF
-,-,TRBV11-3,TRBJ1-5,TGTGCCAGCAGCTTAGCTGTTAATCAGCCCCAGCATTTT,CASSLAVNQPQHF
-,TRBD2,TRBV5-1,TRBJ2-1,TGCGCCAGCAGCTCGGGAGGGACTAGCAGACCCTACAATGAGCAGTTCTTC,CASSSGGTSRPYNEQFF
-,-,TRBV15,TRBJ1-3,TGTGCCACCAGCAGCAGAAGGGGAACTGGAAACACCATATATTTT,CATSSRRGTGNTIYF
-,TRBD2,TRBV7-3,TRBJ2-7,TGTGCCAGCAGCTCCGGGACTAGCTTCCACGAGCAGTACTTC,CASSSGTSFHEQYF
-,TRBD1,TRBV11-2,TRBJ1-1,TGTGCCAGCAGCTTAAGTGTCGACAGGGTGGTAACTTTCTTT,CASSLSVDRVVTFF
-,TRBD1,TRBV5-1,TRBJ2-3,TGCGCCAGCAGCTTCGGACAGGGGATAGATACGCAGTATTTT,CASSFGQGIDTQYF
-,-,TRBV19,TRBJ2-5,TGTGCCAGTAGTATAGCTAGGGGAGAGACCCAGTACTTC,CASSIARGETQYF
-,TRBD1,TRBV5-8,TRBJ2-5,TGTGCCAGCAGCTTAGGGACAGTTGAAGAGACCCAGTACTTC,CASSLGTVEETQYF
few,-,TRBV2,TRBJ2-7,TGTGCCAGCGGACTCTACGAGCAGTACTTC,CASGLYEQYF
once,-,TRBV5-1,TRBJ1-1,TGCGCCAGCAGCCCTACAGGGTCTGAAGCTTTCTTT,CASSPTGSEAFF
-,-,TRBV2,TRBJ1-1,TGTGCCAGCAACCAGGGGCAGGTGAACACTGAAGCTTTCTTT,CASNQGQVNTEAFF
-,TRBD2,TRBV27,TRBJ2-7,TGTGCCAGCAGTTTATCCCCGGGAGGAGGGGAGCAGTACTTC,CASSLSPGGGEQYF
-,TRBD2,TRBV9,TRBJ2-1,TGTGCCAGCAGCGTAGATGCGGGAGGAGGGCATGAGCAGTTCTTC,CASSVDAGGGHEQFF
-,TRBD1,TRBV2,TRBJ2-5,TGTGCCAGCAGACGGACAGGGGTCCAAGAGACCCAGTACTTC,CASRRTGVQETQYF
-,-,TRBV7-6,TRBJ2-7,TGTGCCAGCAGCTCAGCCCAGACAGCGTCGCAGTACTTC,CASSSAQTASQYF
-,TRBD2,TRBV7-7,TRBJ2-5,TGTGCTAGCAGCGTAACACTAGCGGGAAGGGGGGAGACCCAGTACTTC,CASSVTLAGRGETQYF
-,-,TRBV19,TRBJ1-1,TGTGCCAGTGGGGACACCTTGAACACTGAAGCTTTCTTT,CASGDTLNTEAFF
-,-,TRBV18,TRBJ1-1,TGTGCCAGCTCACCTGAGGCTGGGGGGGTAAACACTGAAGCTTTCTTT,CASSPEAGGVNTEAFF
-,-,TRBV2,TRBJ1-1,TGTGCCAGCAGTCCCCAGATTTTAATTAACACTGAAGCTTTCTTT,CASSPQILINTEAFF
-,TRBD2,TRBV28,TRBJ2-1,TGTGCCAGCAGTTCTCCTTCTGGACTAGCGGCGCGGGATGAGCAGTTCTTC,CASSSPSGLAARDEQFF
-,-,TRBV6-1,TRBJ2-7,TGTGCCAGCACCCTTCGGGGAGAGTACGAGCAGTACTTC,CASTLRGEYEQYF